This T cell receptor (beta chain) derives from a study of tumor-infiltrating lymphocytes in primary liver carcinoma (TCRdb year 2017). Notes on the research overall: Of the five patients (three men and two women, aged 30 to 69 years), four had hepatocellular carcinoma and one had combined HCC and intrahepatic cholangiocarcinoma. Tumors of the five patients were stage T1-T3 N0M0 with maximum diameters of about 4.2 to 10 cm. Each sample produced about 3.65 to 7.13 million productive TCRbeta reads, and read depth showed no significant difference between tissue types. For each liver tumor, the study sampled five regions along with adjacent normal tissue and blood, and applied TCRbeta repertoire sequencing, expression microarrays and whole-exome sequencing. A total of 35 or so specimens from 5 patients, comprising some 25 tumor regions, 5 adjacent noncancerous liver tissues and 5 peripheral blood samples, were covered by TCRbeta repertoire sequencing. Agilent mRNA microarray profiling was performed on the roughly 24 tumor region samples to relate TCRbeta repertoire diversity to the local molecular phenotype. Repertoires from technical replicates were highly reproducible, with mean shared-clone rates approximately 0.92 and correlation coefficients above 0.95. Paper-wide results and their limitations: Bulk unsorted samples precluded comparing CD4+ and CD8+ T cell repertoires. Pairs of tumor regions showed greater repertoire overlap (mean roughly 36%) than tumor-adjacent pairs (roughly 17%) or tumor-blood pairs (approximately 15%), which is consistent with antigen-driven expansion. Only roughly 7.5-25% of top clones appeared in all five regions of a tumor, which suggests that tumor-infiltrating T cells are spatially heterogeneous. Because only the TCR beta chain was sequenced and unpaired alpha chains were not captured, true repertoire diversity is likely underestimated. The top 250 clones made up a significantly larger repertoire fraction in tumors than in blood (p = 0.039). With just four to six patients in the study, the authors point out that the findings should be validated in a larger study.

Using a constant-region primer and ProtoScript II reverse transcriptase, TCRbeta-specific cDNA was reverse-transcribed from 450 to 650 ng total RNA. Construction of the TCRbeta libraries relied on three nested rounds of multiplex PCR, following a slightly modified ARM-PCR procedure. The first two PCR rounds used multiplex TRBV1-TRBV30 forward primers with a Cbeta reverse primer, each for approximately 11 cycles. A final 25-cycle PCR with Deep VentR polymerase added sample barcodes and Illumina adapters. Before sequencing, amplicons of 200-500 bp were gel-purified using a QIAquick gel extraction kit. An Illumina HiSeq 2500 was used to sequence the TCRbeta amplicons, generating 250-bp paired-end reads. In the authors' own workflow: Quality trimming of reads was performed with Trimmomatic v0.33, and paired reads were merged with FLASH v1.2.11 so that full CDR3 sequences could be recovered. V, D and J germline segments were assigned to the rearranged TCRbeta sequences using MiGEC v1.2.1b. Clonotype statistics, along with Shannon-Wiener diversity indices, were calculated using VDJtools v1.0.0. Except for diversity analysis, only the 250 most abundant clonotypes of each sample were used in subsequent analyses to reduce sampling bias. TCRdb reanalyzed the raw reads on its own, using fastp at Q25 for trimming and MiXCR for clone calling, and kept in-frame beta chains. Rows merge per CDR3 protein into single entries with the most common DNA and genes. V and J calls and clone size were set by TCRdb, not the authors. The sample profile shows approximately 190,000 distinct CDR3 sequences; 70% to 90% of them were found once. The ten largest clones add up to over 15% of the sample.

Without any cell sorting, total RNA and DNA were extracted together from about 20-30 mg of bulk tissue using the AllPrep DNA/RNA mini kit. A handful of patients with histopathologically diagnosed primary liver carcinoma underwent surgical resection in China between late 2015 and March 2016. Chronic HBV infection was present in the patients, and the patients were treatment-naive at sampling. Five spatially separated regions were sampled from each tumor: the superior, inferior, left-lateral and right-lateral poles, plus the tumor centre. According to histology, viable tumor cells made up more than 85% of every tumor sample. Fresh tumor and adjacent tissue pieces were bisected, with one half stored in RNAlater at -80 degrees C and the other half sent for histology. A word on this clonotype: No cognate antigen has been identified for it. The CDR3 end shows no conserved phenylalanine or tryptophan, and so a read error is likely.

Taken from the germline V gene, the CDR1 and CDR2 loops are MNHEY and SVGEGT. V and J are trimmed by 3 bases and 3 bases, and the gene matches miss 2 bases of the junction. The CDR3 length equals 15 residues, ends included. Only the CDR3 portion is preserved as DNA: 45 bases, with reading frame beginning at the first base. The sequenced sample was tumor tissue from primary liver carcinoma. The V gene is TRBV6-2 or TRBV6-3 and the J gene is TRBJ2-3, with 11 middle bases fitting TRBD2. This receptor was taken from a man aged 40-50 years with primary liver carcinoma and hepatitis B virus infection. The nucleotides read TGTGCCAGCAGTTATAGCGGGAGGGAAACAGATACGCAGTATACT. This gives the protein CASSYSGRETDTQYT.